Sequencing of this T cell receptor (beta chain) was carried out in a study of PD-1 blockade in classical Hodgkin lymphoma. Regarding the study as a whole: Complete responders matched newly diagnosed patients in baseline diversity.

Documented time point: cycle 4 day 1 (C4D1), after more than five weeks of nivolumab. Every patient relapsed after autologous stem cell transplantation, and brentuximab vedotin exposure varied. The method was immunoSEQ multiplex PCR; TCRdb's version includes in-frame clones alone and lacks a portion of them. The sample includes roughly 94,000 clones, 93% seen only once; the top ten take around 2%. Trimming removed 0 bases from V and 0 bases from J, with 8 bases in between. Per germline, CDR1 SEHNR and CDR2 FQNEAQ (reference sequence). The CDR3 is 16 residues long. In regard to this clone: Its antigen is still unknown.

Here the sequenced sample was peripheral blood mononuclear cells (PBMCs), taken before the fourth cycle of nivolumab. The chain is built from TRBV7-9 and TRBJ1-4; D gene unclear. This receptor was identified in a human donor with classical Hodgkin lymphoma. The CDR3 loop reads CASSLANSSTNEKLFF. Written as DNA, the CDR3 is TGTGCCAGCAGCTTAGCCAATTCCTCAACTAATGAAAAACTGTTTTTT.